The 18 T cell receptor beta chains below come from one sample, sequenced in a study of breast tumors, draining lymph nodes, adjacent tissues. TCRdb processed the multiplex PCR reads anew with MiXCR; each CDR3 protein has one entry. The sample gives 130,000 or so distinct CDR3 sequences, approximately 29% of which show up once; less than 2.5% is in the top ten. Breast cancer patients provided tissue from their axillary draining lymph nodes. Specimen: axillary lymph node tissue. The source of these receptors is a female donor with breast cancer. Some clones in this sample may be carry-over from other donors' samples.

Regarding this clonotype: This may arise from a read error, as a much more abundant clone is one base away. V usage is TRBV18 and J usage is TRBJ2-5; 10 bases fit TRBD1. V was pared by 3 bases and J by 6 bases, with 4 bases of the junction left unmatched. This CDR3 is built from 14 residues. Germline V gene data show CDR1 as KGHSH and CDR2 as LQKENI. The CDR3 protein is CASSPGTGVKTQYF. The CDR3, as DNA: TGTGCCAGCTCACCCGGGACAGGGGTCAAGACCCAGTACTTC.

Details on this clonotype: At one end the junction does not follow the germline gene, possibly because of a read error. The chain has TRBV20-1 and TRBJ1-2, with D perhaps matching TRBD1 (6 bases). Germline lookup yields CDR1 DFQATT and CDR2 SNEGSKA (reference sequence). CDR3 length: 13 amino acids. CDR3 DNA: TGCAGTGCCACAGAACCCGGCAGGGGCAGCTACGCCTTC. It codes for CSATEPGRGSYAF.

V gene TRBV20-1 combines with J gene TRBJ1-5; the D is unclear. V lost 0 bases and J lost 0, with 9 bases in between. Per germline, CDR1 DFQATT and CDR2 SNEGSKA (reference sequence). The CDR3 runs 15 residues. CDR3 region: CSAREGSDSNQPQHF. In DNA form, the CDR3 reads TGCAGTGCTAGAGAGGGTAGTGATAGCAATCAGCCCCAGCATTTT.

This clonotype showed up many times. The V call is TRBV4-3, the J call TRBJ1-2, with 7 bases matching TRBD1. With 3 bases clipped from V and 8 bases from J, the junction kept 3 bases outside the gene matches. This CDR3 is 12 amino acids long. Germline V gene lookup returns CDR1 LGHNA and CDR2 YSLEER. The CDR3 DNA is TGCGCCAGCAGCCACAACAGGGGAGGCTACACCTTC. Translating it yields CASSHNRGGYTF.

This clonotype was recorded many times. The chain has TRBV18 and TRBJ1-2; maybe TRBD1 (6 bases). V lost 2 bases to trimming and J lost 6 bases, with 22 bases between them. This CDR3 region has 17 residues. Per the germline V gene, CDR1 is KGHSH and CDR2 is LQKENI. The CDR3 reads CASSPFSTGQSRDGYTF. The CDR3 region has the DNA TGTGCCAGCTCACCATTTTCAACAGGGCAGTCAAGGGATGGCTACACCTTC.

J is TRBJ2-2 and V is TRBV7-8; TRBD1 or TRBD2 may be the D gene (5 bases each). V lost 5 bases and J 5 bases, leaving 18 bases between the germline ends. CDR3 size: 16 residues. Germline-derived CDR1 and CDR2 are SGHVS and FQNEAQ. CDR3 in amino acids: CASSLVPGRRTGELFF. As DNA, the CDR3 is TGTGCCAGCAGCCTTGTCCCGGGACGGCGGACCGGGGAGCTGTTTTTT.

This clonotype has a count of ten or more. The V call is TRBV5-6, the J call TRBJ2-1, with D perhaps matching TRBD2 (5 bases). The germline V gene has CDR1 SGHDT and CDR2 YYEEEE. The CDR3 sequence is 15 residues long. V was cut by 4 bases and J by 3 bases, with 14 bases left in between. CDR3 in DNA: TGTGCCAGCAGCCGGGGAGTGGTGAACTACAATGAGCAGTTCTTC. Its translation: CASSRGVVNYNEQFF.

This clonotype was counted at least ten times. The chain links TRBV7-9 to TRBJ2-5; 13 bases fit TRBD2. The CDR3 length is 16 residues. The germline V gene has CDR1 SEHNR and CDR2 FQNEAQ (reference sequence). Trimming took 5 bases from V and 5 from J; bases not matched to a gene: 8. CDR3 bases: TGTGCCAGCAGCCGGAGACTAGCGGGGGGCCGGGAGACCCAGTACTTC. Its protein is CASSRRLAGGRETQYF.

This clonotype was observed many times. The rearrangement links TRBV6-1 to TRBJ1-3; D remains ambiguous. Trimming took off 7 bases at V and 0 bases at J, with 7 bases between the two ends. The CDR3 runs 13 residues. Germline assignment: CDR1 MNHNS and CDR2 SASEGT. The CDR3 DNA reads TGTGCCAGCAAGCACAACTCTGGAAACACCATATATTTT. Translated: CASKHNSGNTIYF.

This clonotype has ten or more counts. The chain's CDR3 is CASRRPGQGIEQYV. The CDR3 DNA is TGTGCCAGCAGGCGACCGGGACAGGGTATCGAGCAGTACGTC. The chain carries TRBV6-6 and TRBJ2-7; 9 bases are shared with TRBD1. The CDR3 runs 14 residues. The germline gives CDR1 MNHNY, CDR2 SVGAGI (reference sequence). V shed 6 bases and J 6 bases; nucleotides not matched to a gene: 9.

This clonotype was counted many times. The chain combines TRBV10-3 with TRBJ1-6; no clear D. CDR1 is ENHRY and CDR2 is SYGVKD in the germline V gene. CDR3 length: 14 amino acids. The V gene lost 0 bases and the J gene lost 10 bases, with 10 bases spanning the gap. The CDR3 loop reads CAISESGSRSPLHF. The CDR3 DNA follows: TGTGCCATCAGTGAGTCAGGGTCGCGGTCACCCCTCCACTTT.

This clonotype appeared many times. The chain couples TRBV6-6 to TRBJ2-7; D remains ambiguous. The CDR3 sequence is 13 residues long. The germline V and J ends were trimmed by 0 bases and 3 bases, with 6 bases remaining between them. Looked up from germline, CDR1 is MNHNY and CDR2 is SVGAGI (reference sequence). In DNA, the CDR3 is TGTGCCAGCAGTTACTCGCAGTACTACGAGCAGTACGTC. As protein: CASSYSQYYEQYV.

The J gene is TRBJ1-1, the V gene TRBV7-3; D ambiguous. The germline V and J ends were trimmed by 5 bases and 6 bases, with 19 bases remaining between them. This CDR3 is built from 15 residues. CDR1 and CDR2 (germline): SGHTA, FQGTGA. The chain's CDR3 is CASSQTGLFGAEAFF. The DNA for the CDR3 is TGTGCCAGCAGCCAAACCGGGCTGTTTGGCGCTGAAGCTTTCTTT.

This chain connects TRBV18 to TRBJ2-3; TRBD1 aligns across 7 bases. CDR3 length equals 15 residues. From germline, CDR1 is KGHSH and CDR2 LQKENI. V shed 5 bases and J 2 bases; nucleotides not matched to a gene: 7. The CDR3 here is CASSSGQVYTDTQYF. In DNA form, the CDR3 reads TGTGCCAGCTCATCCGGACAGGTTTACACAGATACGCAGTATTTT.

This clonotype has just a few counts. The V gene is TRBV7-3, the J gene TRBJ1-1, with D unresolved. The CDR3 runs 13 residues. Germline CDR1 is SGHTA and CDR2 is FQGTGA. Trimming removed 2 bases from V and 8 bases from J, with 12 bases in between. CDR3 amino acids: CASSLDGQREAFF. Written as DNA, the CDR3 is TGTGCCAGCAGCTTAGACGGGCAACGAGAAGCTTTCTTT.

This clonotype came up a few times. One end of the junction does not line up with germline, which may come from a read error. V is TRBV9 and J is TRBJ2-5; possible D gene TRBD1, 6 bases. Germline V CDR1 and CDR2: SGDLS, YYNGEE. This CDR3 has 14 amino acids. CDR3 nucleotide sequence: TGTGCCAGCAGCGCGGACAGTTACCAAGAGACCCAGTCCTTC. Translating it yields CASSADSYQETQSF.

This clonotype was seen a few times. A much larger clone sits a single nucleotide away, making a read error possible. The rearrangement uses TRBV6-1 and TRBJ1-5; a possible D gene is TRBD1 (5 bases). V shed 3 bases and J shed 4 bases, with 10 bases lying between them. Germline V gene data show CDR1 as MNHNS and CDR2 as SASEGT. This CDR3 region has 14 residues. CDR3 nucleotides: TGTGCCAGCAGTGAGGGGCGACGGAATCAGCCCCAGCATTTT. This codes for CASSEGRRNQPQHF.

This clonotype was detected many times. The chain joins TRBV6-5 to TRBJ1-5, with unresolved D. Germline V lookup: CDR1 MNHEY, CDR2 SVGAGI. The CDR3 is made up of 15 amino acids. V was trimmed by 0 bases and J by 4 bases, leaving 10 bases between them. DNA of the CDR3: TGTGCCAGCAGTTACTCGCAGGACTCAAATCAGCCCCAGCATTTT. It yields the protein CASSYSQDSNQPQHF.